The T cell receptor beta chain described here comes from a study of CD4 and CD8 cells across lung adenocarcinoma regions. TCRdb called the PCR reads again in MiXCR, with one record for every CDR3 protein. The data hold about 19,000 distinct CDR3 sequences, with approximately 50% observed a single time. The sequenced material came from CD8+ T cells from the margin of a lung tumor. The clonotype originates from a male donor with lung adenocarcinoma. The CD4 and CD8 labels of this study may be unreliable.

This chain's CDR3 is CASRDRVNTGELFF. CDR3 coding DNA: TGTGCCAGCAGGGACAGGGTAAACACCGGGGAGCTGTTTTTT. This rearrangement joins TRBV7-2 to TRBJ2-2; 8 nucleotides match TRBD1. The CDR3 loop spans 14 amino acids. Germline trimming cut 6 bases from V and 2 bases from J; bases unmatched to any gene: 2. Germline V gives CDR1 SGHTA, CDR2 FQGNSA.